This TCR beta chain comes out of a study of tumor T cells in aggressive B-cell lymphoma. Assay: immunoSEQ multiplex PCR; the TCRdb copy retains only in-frame clones and omits some. The sample holds about 3,500 clones, just under 95% seen once. CDR1 is MNHNY, CDR2 SVGAGI, per germline (reference sequence). The CDR3 is 14 amino acids. J gave up 3 bases and V 2 bases, and 3 bases lay outside the gene matches. This receptor was taken from an adult with diffuse large B cell lymphoma. Input material: tumor tissue. This rearrangement joins TRBV6-6 to TRBJ1-1, with 7 nucleotides matching TRBD1. This CDR3 reads CASSYEQGHTEAFF. The CDR3 DNA follows: TGTGCCAGCAGTTACGAACAGGGGCACACTGAAGCTTTCTTT.